A selection of T cell receptor beta chains follows, all from one sample in a study of cytomegalovirus exposure and HLA in healthy donors. TCRdb's copy holds only in-frame clones and misses some; the assay was immunoSEQ multiplex PCR. Counted here are fewer than 150,000 clones, 82% occurring once; the ten biggest clones make up more than 2.5%. Sequenced input: PBMCs. The source is a male donor in good health and CMV-seronegative. Each CDR3 is given with its conserved first and last residue. The D gene is left open where the match is weak. Size is omitted from some rows. Given values are once, few, many or a class for expanded clones.

length	V	size	D	J	DNA	CDR3
15	TRBV4-1	-	TRBD2	TRBJ2-7	TGCGCCAGCAGCCCTTTGCGGGGGAGCTCCTACGAGCAGTACTTC	CASSPLRGSSYEQYF
16	TRBV18	once	TRBD1	TRBJ1-5	TGTGCCAGCTCCCCGGACACAGGGGGGTTTGGTCAGCCCCAGCATTTT	CASSPDTGGFGQPQHF
16	TRBV7-3	-	TRBD2	TRBJ2-3	TGTGCCAGCAGCTCGGGACTAGCGTCCTTAGCTGATACGCAGTATTTT	CASSSGLASLADTQYF
13	TRBV7-8	-	TRBD1	TRBJ2-5	TGTGCCAGCAGCTTCAACAGGGGAGAGACCCAGTACTTC	CASSFNRGETQYF
16	TRBV7-2	few	-	TRBJ1-3	TGTGCCAGCAGCTTACTTCGGGCGGGGTCTGGAAACACCATATATTTT	CASSLLRAGSGNTIYF
16	TRBV28	-	TRBD2	TRBJ2-7	TGTGCCAGCAGTTTAAGTCCTAGCGGGACTCTCTACGAGCAGTACTTC	CASSLSPSGTLYEQYF
15	TRBV7-2	-	TRBD1	TRBJ1-5	TGTGCCAGCAGCTTAGCGGGGACAGGTGATCAGCCCCAGCATTTT	CASSLAGTGDQPQHF
18	TRBV5-4	-	-	TRBJ2-7	TGTGCCAGCAGCTTGGGACCGGGACTGGGAGGCAGCTCCTACGAGCAGTACTTC	CASSLGPGLGGSSYEQYF
12	TRBV7-9	-	-	TRBJ1-6	TGTGCCAGCAGCTTCCAGAATTCACCCCTCCACTTT	CASSFQNSPLHF
13	TRBV27	-	-	TRBJ2-7	TGTGCCAGCTCATGGGGGCAGGGCTACGAGCAGTACTTC	CASSWGQGYEQYF